A selection of T cell receptor beta chains follows, all from one sample in a study of shared clonotypes between healthy human individuals. TCRdb's copy holds only in-frame clones and misses some; the assay was immunoSEQ multiplex PCR. The sample lists 450,000 to 500,000 clones; 79% were seen once. Sequencing was performed on PBMCs. These receptors all come from a middle-aged woman in good health. Some clones in this sample may be carry-over from other donors' samples. Each CDR3 is given with its conserved first and last residue. A D gene is named only where the DNA matches it firmly. Clone size is shown for a subset of rows, as once, few, many or a class of expanded clone.

size: .; V: TRBV28; J: TRBJ1-5; D: .; CDR3: CASSQIQGGQPQHF; DNA: TGTGCCAGCAGTCAAATACAGGGAGGTCAGCCCCAGCATTTT
size: .; V: TRBV11-3; J: TRBJ2-5; D: TRBD2; CDR3: CASSLAFGAGETQYF; DNA: TGTGCCAGCAGCTTGGCTTTCGGAGCGGGGGAGACCCAGTACTTC
size: few; V: TRBV27; J: TRBJ1-1; D: .; CDR3: CASSPRQIMNTEAFF; DNA: TGTGCCAGCAGTCCACGGCAGATAATGAACACTGAAGCTTTCTTT
size: .; V: TRBV28; J: TRBJ2-7; D: TRBD2; CDR3: CASSLFLAGGTYEQYF; DNA: TGTGCCAGCAGTTTATTCCTAGCGGGAGGTACCTACGAGCAGTACTTC
size: few; V: TRBV29-1; J: TRBJ1-5; D: .; CDR3: CSVTHNRDQPQHF; DNA: TGCAGCGTTACCCATAACAGGGACCAGCCCCAGCATTTT
size: once; V: TRBV27; J: TRBJ2-3; D: .; CDR3: CASSPGNRVDTQYF; DNA: TGTGCCAGCAGTCCGGGGAACCGTGTAGATACGCAGTATTTT
size: few; V: TRBV6-6; J: TRBJ2-7; D: TRBD1; CDR3: CASSMDRDLNEQYF; DNA: TGTGCCAGCAGTATGGACAGGGACCTAAATGAGCAGTACTTC
size: .; V: TRBV7-2; J: TRBJ1-3; D: TRBD1; CDR3: CASSLGDRGGNTIYF; DNA: TGTGCCAGCAGCTTAGGGGACAGGGGTGGAAACACCATATATTTT
size: .; V: TRBV10-3; J: TRBJ2-2; D: TRBD2; CDR3: CAISEGLAGGPNTGELFF; DNA: TGTGCCATCAGTGAGGGACTAGCGGGAGGACCGAACACCGGGGAGCTGTTTTTT
size: .; V: TRBV4-3; J: TRBJ2-3; D: TRBD2; CDR3: CASSQDEGTSRDTQYF; DNA: TGCGCCAGCAGCCAAGATGAAGGGACTAGCAGAGATACGCAGTATTTT
size: .; V: TRBV6-6; J: TRBJ1-5; D: .; CDR3: CASRGEGNQPQHF; DNA: TGTGCCAGCAGAGGGGAAGGCAATCAGCCCCAGCATTTT
size: .; V: TRBV5-1; J: TRBJ2-4; D: .; CDR3: CASSLDPVRNIQYF; DNA: TGCGCCAGCAGCTTGGACCCGGTCAGAAACATTCAGTACTTC
size: few; V: TRBV5-1; J: TRBJ2-1; D: .; CDR3: CASSLGVGGDEQFF; DNA: TGCGCCAGCAGCTTGGGGGTAGGCGGGGATGAGCAGTTCTTC
size: .; V: TRBV5-4; J: TRBJ1-1; D: TRBD1; CDR3: CASSFVRQGVTEAFF; DNA: TGTGCCAGCAGCTTCGTGCGGCAGGGGGTAACTGAAGCTTTCTTT
size: .; V: TRBV29-1; J: TRBJ1-2; D: .; CDR3: CSVEVPRAGGYTF; DNA: TGCAGCGTTGAAGTCCCCCGGGCGGGTGGCTACACCTTC
size: .; V: TRBV19; J: TRBJ1-2; D: .; CDR3: CASSEVGYGYTF; DNA: TGTGCCAGTAGCGAAGTAGGGTATGGCTACACCTTC
size: .; V: TRBV19; J: TRBJ2-2; D: TRBD2; CDR3: CASRLAGANTGELFF; DNA: TGTGCCAGTCGGCTAGCGGGGGCGAACACCGGGGAGCTGTTTTTT
size: .; V: TRBV7-2; J: TRBJ2-7; D: TRBD1; CDR3: CASSLRAGTGAYEQYF; DNA: TGTGCCAGCAGCTTACGAGCCGGGACAGGGGCCTACGAGCAGTACTTC
size: once; V: TRBV6-1; J: TRBJ2-7; D: .; CDR3: CASSYREQYF; DNA: TGTGCCAGCAGTTATAGAGAGCAGTACTTC
size: .; V: TRBV11-1; J: TRBJ2-2; D: TRBD2; CDR3: CASSLGLAGGATGELFF; DNA: TGTGCCAGCAGCTTGGGTTTGGCGGGAGGCGCCACCGGGGAGCTGTTTTTT
size: .; V: TRBV4-1; J: TRBJ1-6; D: .; CDR3: CASSQDRPNSPLHF; DNA: TGCGCCAGCAGCCAAGACAGGCCAAATTCACCCCTCCACTTT
size: .; V: TRBV6-6; J: TRBJ1-4; D: .; CDR3: CASSYFQEEEKLFF; DNA: TGTGCCAGCAGTTATTTTCAGGAGGAGGAAAAACTGTTTTTT